Each of the 24 T cell receptor beta chains below was sequenced from the same sample in a study of blood T cell repertoires in COVID-19. Clones were sequenced by immunoSEQ multiplex PCR, and TCRdb holds only the in-frame ones, with some missing. Among about 110,000 clones listed, roughly 86% were seen once. Sample: peripheral blood. The receptors shown here come from a man between 40 and 49 years old with acute or convalescent COVID-19.

J is TRBJ2-7 and V is TRBV6-5; D is perhaps TRBD1 (6 bases). With 2 bases removed from V and 8 bases from J, the gap between germline ends came to 7 bases. CDR3 length: 11 residues. In germline, CDR1 is MNHEY, CDR2 SVGAGI. CDR3 sequence: CASSYGQKQYF. CDR3 sequence (DNA): TGTGCCAGCAGTTACGGACAGAAGCAGTACTTC.

The genes are TRBV19 and TRBJ2-7, with TRBD1 matching over 12 bases. Germline V gene lookup returns CDR1 LNHDA and CDR2 SQIVND (reference sequence). With 5 bases clipped from V and 7 bases from J, the junction kept 9 bases outside the gene matches. The CDR3 length is 15 residues. The CDR3 protein is CASSVAGTGGLEQYF. The CDR3 DNA is TGTGCCAGTAGTGTTGCCGGGACAGGGGGCTTGGAGCAGTACTTC.

The gene calls are TRBV12-3 or TRBV12-4 and TRBJ2-1; D not resolved. This CDR3 is built from 12 residues. V lost 2 bases and J 9 bases, leaving 8 bases between the germline ends. The CDR3 DNA reads as TGTGCCAGCAGTTTAAGCGTCGTTGAGCAGTTCTTC. It codes for CASSLSVVEQFF.

The rearrangement joins TRBV10-3 to TRBJ2-7; 7 bases line up with TRBD2. Germline V gives CDR1 ENHRY, CDR2 SYGVKD. J gave up 3 bases and V 1 base, and 3 bases lay outside the gene matches. This CDR3 has 14 residues. This chain's CDR3 is CAISEWAGDYEQYF. Written as DNA, the CDR3 is TGTGCCATCAGTGAGTGGGCGGGAGACTACGAGCAGTACTTC.

V and J are TRBV27 and TRBJ2-7; weak D call: TRBD1 (5 bases). This CDR3 spans 12 amino acids. Looked up from germline, CDR1 is MNHEY and CDR2 is SMNVEV (reference sequence). Trimming left V 6 bases short and J 2 bases short, with 8 bases between. CDR3 in amino acids: CASSDRTYEQYF. DNA of the CDR3: TGTGCCAGCAGCGACAGAACCTACGAGCAGTACTTC.

The gene calls are TRBV7-9 and TRBJ1-1; the match to TRBD1 covers 10 bases. This CDR3 has 16 amino acids. The germline CDR1 and CDR2 sequences are SEHNR and FQNEAQ (reference sequence). The V segment lost 4 bases and the J segment 1 base; nucleotides outside the gene matches: 6. The CDR3 coding sequence is TGTGCCAGCAGCTCCGGGACAGGGGTTGGGAACACTGAAGCTTTCTTT. This gives the protein CASSSGTGVGNTEAFF.

The chain uses TRBV13 and TRBJ2-7, with D possibly matching TRBD1 (5 bases). Germline loops: CDR1 PRHDT, CDR2 FYEKMQ (reference sequence). This CDR3 is 14 amino acids long. Between the trimmed V and J ends, which lost 5 bases and 0 bases, there was a span of 11 bases. The CDR3 DNA reads as TGTGCCAGCAGCCCACGACAGACCTCCTACGAGCAGTACTTC. Amino acid sequence: CASSPRQTSYEQYF.

The V call is TRBV5-8, the J call TRBJ2-2, with 8 bases fitting TRBD1. The CDR3 sequence is 14 residues long. With 0 bases clipped from V and 7 bases from J, the junction kept 2 bases outside the gene matches. Germline V gives CDR1 SGHTS, CDR2 YDEGEE. CDR3 DNA sequence: TGTGCCAGCAGCTTGGGGACAGGGATCGGGGAGCTGTTTTTT. This codes for CASSLGTGIGELFF.

The V gene is TRBV19, the J gene TRBJ2-3; 7 bases fit TRBD1. The CDR3 runs 13 residues. V lost 9 bases, J lost 2 bases, and 5 bases stayed unmatched. Germline values: CDR1 LNHDA, CDR2 SQIVND (reference sequence). The CDR3 DNA reads TGTGCCAGCCGGGACAGTTCCACAGATACGCAGTATTTT. It encodes CASRDSSTDTQYF.

This clone was counted once. The chain couples TRBV7-2 to TRBJ2-5; D is possibly TRBD1 (5 bases). This CDR3 contains 14 residues. V was cut by 2 bases and J by 5 bases, with 12 bases left in between. From germline, CDR1 is SGHTA and CDR2 FQGNSA. The CDR3 nucleotides are TGTGCCAGCAGCTTATCAGGGCTGGGGGAGACCCAGTACTTC. Amino acids: CASSLSGLGETQYF.

The chain joins TRBV5-6 to TRBJ1-6; D uncertain. Germline-derived CDR1 and CDR2 are SGHDT and YYEEEE. Trimming took 0 bases from V and 7 from J, leaving 14 bases between them. The CDR3 extends over 16 amino acids. Here the CDR3 DNA reads TGTGCCAGCAGCTTGGATAGCTCGGAGAGCAATTCACCCCTCCACTTT. Translating gives CASSLDSSESNSPLHF.

The chain employs TRBV5-1 and TRBJ1-2; TRBD1 aligns across 10 bases. Germline CDR1 and CDR2: SGHRS and YFSETQ. Unmatched junction bases numbered 1, after V lost 2 bases and J lost 6 bases. The CDR3 spans 13 residues. The CDR3 DNA reads TGCGCCAGCAGCTTCGGACAGGGGGATGGCTACACCTTC. Its translation: CASSFGQGDGYTF.

The chain combines TRBV5-6 with TRBJ1-1; D perhaps matches TRBD1 (5 bases). Germline values: CDR1 SGHDT, CDR2 YYEEEE. The CDR3 runs to 14 residues. Between the trimmed V and J ends, which lost 1 base and 0 bases, there was a span of 7 bases. CDR3 sequence reads: CASSLLGLNTEAFF. The DNA for the CDR3 is TGTGCCAGCAGCTTGTTGGGGCTGAACACTGAAGCTTTCTTT. The full variable domain, with the rest looked up from reference TRBV5-6 and TRBJ1-1, is DAGVTQSPTHLIKTRGQQVTLRCSPKSGHDTVSWYQQALGQGPQFIFQYYEEEERQRGNFPDRFSGHQFPNYSSELNVNALLLGDSALYLCASSLLGLNTEAFFGQGTRLTVV.

This clone was detected only a few times. CDR3 DNA: TGTGCCAGCAGCCAGGACAGCCTTTCCAACGTCCTGACTTTC. It translates to CASSQDSLSNVLTF. The chain is built from TRBV7-7 and TRBJ2-6; D may be TRBD1 (6 bases). The length of the CDR3 is 14 residues. Germline V CDR1 and CDR2: SSHAT, FNYEAQ (reference sequence). V was shortened by 5 bases and J by 8 bases, with 13 bases between the two germline ends.

The chain uses TRBV7-2 and TRBJ1-1; D is perhaps TRBD1 (6 bases). The CDR3 consists of 16 residues. Germline CDR1 SGHTA, CDR2 FQGNSA. The V and J ends lost 0 bases and 5 bases respectively, with 16 bases between them. The CDR3 DNA reads as TGTGCCAGCAGCTTAGCGGGGGCAGGGGTTCGGACTGAAGCTTTCTTT. Amino acid sequence: CASSLAGAGVRTEAFF.

The chain carries TRBV7-2 and TRBJ1-5, with TRBD1 as a possible D gene (6 bases). V shed 5 bases and J shed 0 bases, with 11 bases lying between them. Germline CDR1 reads SGHTA; CDR2 reads FQGNSA. The CDR3 sequence is 15 residues long. The CDR3 nucleotides read TGTGCCAGCAGCCTCAGACAGGATAGCAATCAGCCCCAGCATTTT. Its protein product is CASSLRQDSNQPQHF.

The chain has TRBV2 and TRBJ1-1, with D possibly being TRBD1 (5 bases). This CDR3 has 14 amino acids. The V and J ends lost 4 bases and 0 bases respectively, with 9 bases between them. CDR1 is SNHLY, CDR2 FYNNEI, per germline. The CDR3 protein is CASSVEGMNTEAFF. The CDR3 DNA is TGTGCCAGCAGTGTGGAGGGGATGAACACTGAAGCTTTCTTT.

The chain recombines TRBV6-6 with TRBJ2-7, with 11 bases matching TRBD2. J lost 2 bases, V lost 6 bases, and 6 bases had no gene match. Germline V gene sequence: CDR1 MNHNY, CDR2 SVGAGI (reference sequence). CDR3 length: 15 amino acids. The CDR3 DNA reads as TGTGCCAGCAGGGGAGGGACTAGCGGAACCTACGAGCAGTACTTC. Encoded protein: CASRGGTSGTYEQYF.

The J gene is TRBJ2-7, the V gene TRBV29-1; D remains unclear. Germline CDR1 SQVTM, CDR2 ANQGSEA. The CDR3 totals 12 residues. V was trimmed by 4 bases and J by 3 bases, leaving 10 bases between them. CDR3 sequence: CSVGEPGYEQYF. The CDR3 coding sequence is TGCAGCGTTGGCGAACCCGGCTACGAGCAGTACTTC.

V gene TRBV7-6 combines with J gene TRBJ2-7, with 15 bases lining up with TRBD2. The CDR3 runs to 20 residues. V gave up 1 base and J gave up 1 base; unmatched junction bases: 11. CDR1 is SGHVS and CDR2 is FNYEAQ in the germline V gene. This chain's CDR3 is CASSLESWTSGGAESYEQYF. The CDR3 DNA sequence: TGTGCCAGCAGCTTAGAGAGCTGGACTAGCGGGGGGGCCGAATCCTACGAGCAGTACTTC.

Concerning this clone: Other DNA variants within this sample encode the same CDR3. The J gene is TRBJ2-3, the V gene TRBV9, with TRBD1 as a possible D gene (6 bases). Looked up from germline, CDR1 is SGDLS and CDR2 is YYNGEE. CDR3 length: 15 residues. V was cut by 1 base and J by 2 bases, with 11 bases left in between. This chain's CDR3 is CASSVRQGPTDTQYF. CDR3 sequence (DNA): TGTGCCAGCAGCGTACGGCAGGGGCCCACAGATACGCAGTATTTT.

The rearrangement joins TRBV3-1 (or the pseudogene TRBV3-2) to TRBJ1-5; 9 bases are a match to TRBD1. The germline V gene has CDR1 LGHDT and CDR2 YNNKEL (reference sequence). The CDR3 is 14 amino acids. Losses at the gene ends were 6 bases for V and 5 bases for J; bases not matched to a gene: 5. The CDR3, as DNA: TGTGCCAGCAGTAAACAGGGGGCTTATCAGCCCCAGCATTTT. Translation: CASSKQGAYQPQHF.

The chain is built from TRBV5-1 and TRBJ2-1; 10 bases map to TRBD1. Looked up from germline, CDR1 is SGHRS and CDR2 is YFSETQ. The length of the CDR3 is 16 residues. The V gene end was trimmed by 4 bases and the J gene end by 7 bases; junction bases not matched to a gene: 11. CDR3 DNA sequence: TGCGCCAGCAGCCCGGGACAGGGGAACGCGTATAATGAGCAGTTCTTC. This sequence encodes CASSPGQGNAYNEQFF.

V and J are TRBV7-2 and TRBJ1-1, with 7 bases identical to TRBD1. The CDR3 is made up of 15 amino acids. The trim removed 1 base at V and 3 bases at J, leaving 5 bases unmatched. Germline-derived CDR1 and CDR2 are SGHTA and FQGNSA. The CDR3 reads CASSLEQGRHTEAFF. CDR3 bases: TGTGCCAGCAGCTTAGAACAGGGGAGGCACACTGAAGCTTTCTTT.